The 28 T cell receptor beta chains presented below share a single source sample, sequenced in a study of control samples from healthy donors and cancer patients. Libraries were prepared by immunoSEQ multiplex PCR; TCRdb keeps only in-frame clonotypes and omits some of them. Found here are fewer than 200,000 clones, roughly 90% of them singletons; the top ten hold 1.4%. The material sequenced was blood. The receptors were sampled from a woman aged 45 to 65 in good health.

The V call is TRBV5-6, the J call TRBJ1-3; perhaps TRBD1 as D (5 bases). Trimming removed 4 bases from V and 0 bases from J, with 14 bases in between. The CDR3 is made up of 16 amino acids. Germline V gene data show CDR1 as SGHDT and CDR2 as YYEEEE. The DNA for the CDR3 is TGTGCCAGCAGCCTCCGACAGACCTTCTCTGGAAACACCATATATTTT. Amino acid sequence: CASSLRQTFSGNTIYF.

The chain's CDR3 is CASSYRGTGGPTEQFF. The CDR3 DNA reads TGTGCCAGCAGTTACCGCGGGACAGGCGGGCCCACTGAGCAGTTCTTC. The chain recombines TRBV6-2 or TRBV6-3 with TRBJ2-1, with 8 nucleotides matching TRBD1. The V and J ends lost 2 bases and 9 bases, in that order; junction bases with no gene match: 12. The CDR3 contains 16 residues. Germline V gene data show CDR1 as MNHEY and CDR2 as SVGEGT.

This chain uses TRBV6-6 with TRBJ2-7; 8 bases map to TRBD1. The V and J ends lost 6 bases and 2 bases, in that order; junction bases with no gene match: 9. Germline CDR1 and CDR2: MNHNY and SVGAGI (reference sequence). CDR3 length: 15 amino acids. CDR3 coding DNA: TGTGCCAGCAGAGACGGACAGGGTGGCACCTACGAGCAGTACTTC. Its translation is CASRDGQGGTYEQYF.

This chain links TRBV30 with TRBJ1-4; D is ambiguous. This CDR3 is 13 amino acids long. CDR1 is GTSNPN, CDR2 SVGIG, per germline (reference sequence). Trimming took off 1 base at V and 7 bases at J, with 10 bases between the two ends. The chain's CDR3 is CAWSGSSREKLFF. CDR3 bases: TGTGCCTGGAGTGGTTCCAGTCGTGAAAAACTGTTTTTT.

This clone was observed once. The rearrangement links TRBV19 to TRBJ2-7; TRBD2 aligns across 7 bases. Per the germline V gene, CDR1 is LNHDA and CDR2 is SQIVND (reference sequence). V gave up 4 bases and J gave up 6 bases; unmatched junction bases: 9. There are 14 residues in the CDR3. DNA for the CDR3: TGTGCCAGTAGTAACGGACTAGAGCCGGGCGAGCAGTACTTC. Its protein product is CASSNGLEPGEQYF.

J is TRBJ1-4 and V is TRBV9, with a weak D call TRBD1 (5 bases). This CDR3 contains 16 residues. Germline values: CDR1 SGDLS, CDR2 YYNGEE. V gave up 0 bases and J gave up 5 bases, with 14 bases separating them. CDR3 sequence reads: CASSVESGQMNEKLFF. The CDR3 DNA follows: TGTGCCAGCAGCGTAGAATCAGGGCAAATGAATGAAAAACTGTTTTTT.

This clone was observed once. The chain employs TRBV7-6 and TRBJ2-7; 8 bases fit TRBD2. The CDR3 covers 15 residues. The trim removed 5 bases at V and 2 bases at J, leaving 8 bases unmatched. Germline loops: CDR1 SGHVS, CDR2 FNYEAQ. CDR3 residues: CASSEREGSTYEQYF. The CDR3 nucleotides read TGTGCCAGCAGCGAACGGGAGGGGTCCACCTACGAGCAGTACTTC.

The V gene is TRBV24-1, the J gene TRBJ1-5; D is ambiguous. Trimming removed 3 bases from V and 0 bases from J, with 8 bases in between. The CDR3 totals 15 residues. The germline gives CDR1 KGHDR, CDR2 SFDVKD. The CDR3 region has the DNA TGTGCCACCAGTGATGGGTGGAATAGCAATCAGCCCCAGCATTTT. Translation gives CATSDGWNSNQPQHF.

The J gene is TRBJ2-1, the V gene TRBV27, with TRBD2 as a possible D gene (5 bases). CDR1 and CDR2 from the germline V gene are MNHEY and SMNVEV (reference sequence). V gave up 0 bases and J gave up 4 bases, with 16 bases separating them. The CDR3 spans 17 residues. CDR3 nucleotide sequence: TGTGCCAGCAGTTTATCCCCCTGGCGGGCGAATTACAATGAGCAGTTCTTC. It is translated as CASSLSPWRANYNEQFF.

This chain joins TRBV11-1 and TRBJ1-2, with 7 bases fitting TRBD1. The CDR3 has 14 amino acids. Germline loops: CDR1 SGHAT, CDR2 FQDESV (reference sequence). Trimming cost V 2 bases and J 6 bases; bases outside gene matches: 6. CDR3 sequence (DNA): TGTGCCAGCAGCTTAACCGACAGGGCCCATGGCTACACCTTC. This encodes CASSLTDRAHGYTF. The full variable domain, in which reference TRBV11-1 and TRBJ1-2 provide the parts outside the CDR3, is EAEVAQSPRYKITEKSQAVAFWCDPISGHATLYWYRQILGQGPELLVQFQDESVVDDSQLPKDRFSAERLKGVDSTLKIQPAELGDSAMYLCASSLTDRAHGYTFGSGTRLTVV.

With regard to this clone: The sample contains more than one DNA sequence encoding this CDR3. This sequence joins TRBV24-1 and TRBJ1-2; D is ambiguous. Trimming shortened V by 3 bases and J by 5 bases, and 9 bases separated the two germline ends. The CDR3 has 13 amino acids. Germline V lookup: CDR1 KGHDR, CDR2 SFDVKD. The CDR3 DNA follows: TGTGCCACCAGTGATAGTCCAGGATATGGCTACACCTTC. Protein product: CATSDSPGYGYTF.

The chain has TRBV3-1 (or the pseudogene TRBV3-2) and TRBJ1-4; no definite D call. Germline V gene data show CDR1 as LGHDT and CDR2 as YNNKEL (reference sequence). The CDR3 length is 15 residues. The V end lost 7 bases, the J end lost 0 bases, and 12 bases lay between the germline ends. The CDR3 DNA reads as TGTGCCAGCATACTGGACGGATCAACTAATGAAAAACTGTTTTTT. Translating it yields CASILDGSTNEKLFF.

The chain links TRBV7-6 to TRBJ1-2; D unresolved. The V end lost 2 bases, the J end lost 6 bases, and 19 bases lay between the germline ends. The germline V gene encodes CDR1 SGHVS and CDR2 FNYEAQ. CDR3 length: 16 residues. DNA for the CDR3: TGTGCCAGCAGCTTACAGGACTCGTACAGAACGAATGGCTACACCTTC. Protein sequence: CASSLQDSYRTNGYTF.

The CDR3 here is CASSPTLATGELFF. As DNA, the CDR3 is TGTGCCAGCAGCCCCACACTAGCGACCGGGGAGCTGTTTTTT. The chain has TRBV3-1 (or the pseudogene TRBV3-2) and TRBJ2-2, with 7 bases fitting TRBD2. Germline V gene data show CDR1 as LGHDT and CDR2 as YNNKEL (reference sequence). The CDR3 totals 14 residues. V was clipped by 4 bases and J by 5 bases; unmatched bases: 4.

This clone was seen just once. The rearrangement joins TRBV11-2 to TRBJ2-3; 9 nucleotides align to TRBD2. Trimming at V came to 5 bases and at J to 4 bases, leaving 7 bases not matched to a gene. Germline CDR1 reads SGHAT; CDR2 reads FQNNGV. The CDR3 consists of 15 residues. DNA for the CDR3: TGTGCCAGCAGCCTCGGGACTAGCAGCGCAGATACGCAGTATTTT. This gives the protein CASSLGTSSADTQYF.

The rearrangement uses TRBV5-4 and TRBJ2-7; perhaps TRBD2 as D (7 bases). V lost 2 bases and J lost 6, with 12 bases in between. Germline V gives CDR1 SGHNT, CDR2 YYREEE (reference sequence). The CDR3 loop spans 13 amino acids. DNA of the CDR3: TGTGCCAGCAGCTTACTCGGGGGGCGCGAGCAGTACTTC. The encoded protein is CASSLLGGREQYF.

V is TRBV7-3 and J is TRBJ2-1; the match to TRBD2 covers 11 bases. The CDR3 sequence is 14 residues long. V dropped 4 bases and J dropped 12; count of bases not matched to a gene: 8. CDR1 is SGHTA and CDR2 is FQGTGA in the germline V gene. CDR3: CASSSGLAARGQFF. The CDR3 DNA reads TGTGCCAGCAGCTCGGGACTAGCGGCCCGAGGGCAGTTCTTC.

The chain is built from TRBV10-2 and TRBJ2-7, with D possibly being TRBD2 (6 bases). Germline-derived CDR1 and CDR2 are WSHSY and SAAADI. The CDR3 runs to 15 residues. Between the trimmed V and J ends, which lost 0 bases and 2 bases, there was a span of 11 bases. CDR3 protein: CASSESNGGAYEQYF. As DNA, the CDR3 is TGCGCCAGCAGTGAGTCCAACGGGGGTGCCTACGAGCAGTACTTC.

This chain links TRBV6-2 or TRBV6-3 with TRBJ2-1; 10 bases line up with TRBD1. V was clipped by 5 bases and J by 6 bases; unmatched bases: 7. The germline CDR1 and CDR2 sequences are MNHEY and SVGEGT. This CDR3 is built from 15 residues. This CDR3 reads CASSIWDRGSNEQFF. The CDR3 nucleotides are TGTGCCAGCAGTATTTGGGACAGGGGCTCCAATGAGCAGTTCTTC.

The chain links TRBV15 to TRBJ2-1; D might be TRBD2 (5 bases). The V gene's germline CDR1 is LNHNV and CDR2 YYDKDF (reference sequence). Trimming removed 0 bases at V and 11 bases at J, with 17 bases between. The CDR3 contains 15 residues. CDR3 protein: CATSRDSVTIGKQFF. The DNA of the CDR3 is TGTGCCACCAGCAGAGATAGCGTGACTATCGGGAAGCAGTTCTTC.

This rearrangement joins TRBV2 to TRBJ1-2; D is undetermined. This CDR3 contains 13 residues. The germline V and J ends were trimmed by 5 bases and 4 bases, with 11 bases remaining between them. The germline gives CDR1 SNHLY, CDR2 FYNNEI. For the CDR3, the DNA is TGTGCCAGCAGTCTTGGTGAATTCTATGGCTACACCTTC. Amino acids: CASSLGEFYGYTF.

The chain is built from TRBV4-2 and TRBJ2-1, with TRBD2 matching 14 bases. Germline trimming cut 2 bases from V and 8 bases from J; bases unmatched to any gene: 5. This CDR3 has 16 residues. Germline CDR1 and CDR2: LGHNA and YNFKEQ. CDR3 loop: CASSQPGTSGSYEQFF. In DNA, the CDR3 is TGTGCCAGCAGCCAACCTGGGACTAGCGGGAGCTATGAGCAGTTCTTC.

This clone came up once. The genes are TRBV28 and TRBJ2-7; the match to TRBD2 covers 9 bases. Losses at the gene ends were 4 bases for V and 1 base for J; bases not matched to a gene: 8. The CDR3 is 16 amino acids. Germline V gene lookup returns CDR1 MDHEN and CDR2 SYDVKM. The CDR3 bases are TGTGCCAGCAGTTGGGAAAGCGGGGGGTGGTCCTACGAGCAGTACTTC. Protein: CASSWESGGWSYEQYF.

The rearrangement links TRBV4-3 to TRBJ1-5; 9 bases are shared with TRBD1. Germline loops: CDR1 LGHNA, CDR2 YSLEER. The CDR3 totals 19 residues. Trimming cost V 0 bases and J 2 bases; bases outside gene matches: 11. Here the CDR3 reads CASSQDQGQGVSCNQPQHF. In DNA, the CDR3 is TGCGCCAGCAGCCAAGATCAGGGACAGGGAGTATCCTGCAATCAGCCCCAGCATTTT.

The chain's CDR3 is CASRVGPNSPLHF. The DNA for the CDR3 is TGTGCCAGCAGAGTGGGGCCTAATTCACCCCTCCACTTT. The rearrangement uses TRBV12-3 or TRBV12-4 and TRBJ1-6, with D perhaps matching TRBD1 (5 bases). Trimming took 6 bases from V and 6 from J, leaving 9 bases between them. CDR3 size: 13 residues.

The chain recombines TRBV7-2 with TRBJ1-3; no firm D call. The CDR3 length is 14 residues. CDR1 is SGHTA, CDR2 FQGNSA, per germline. V gave up 3 bases and J gave up 1 base, with 7 bases separating them. CDR3 protein: CASSFALSGNTIYF. The CDR3, as DNA: TGTGCCAGCAGCTTCGCTCTATCTGGAAACACCATATATTTT.

The V and J genes are TRBV24-1 and TRBJ2-5; D is tentatively TRBD1 or TRBD2 (5 bases each). The CDR3 spans 13 residues. Germline CDR1 reads KGHDR; CDR2 reads SFDVKD. The ends were cut back, 5 bases at V and 5 bases at J, with 11 bases in the middle. The CDR3 here is CATSGGAVETQYF. The CDR3 bases are TGTGCCACCAGTGGAGGGGCTGTGGAGACCCAGTACTTC.

This chain uses TRBV3-1 (or the pseudogene TRBV3-2) with TRBJ2-3; 10 bases line up with TRBD2. After removal of 0 bases from V and 3 bases from J, the junction contained 6 bases not matched to a gene. The CDR3 runs 17 residues. The germline CDR1 and CDR2 sequences are LGHDT and YNNKEL (reference sequence). In DNA form, the CDR3 reads TGTGCCAGCAGCCAAGATGTTCTAGCGGGAGCAACAGATACGCAGTATTTT. Translated: CASSQDVLAGATDTQYF.